The text below deals with one T cell receptor beta chain. Its target antigen remains unknown. No qualities accompany the bases; no much larger clone lies one base away. Enrolling through a virtual design, the prospective study's participants ranged in age from roughly 18 to 90 years and lived across roughly 24 United States geographic areas. In the prospective study, cohorts were assigned on the basis of participant-reported clinical history obtained from a screening survey and a study questionnaire. Exposed participants were defined as having been in contact with someone with a PCR-confirmed or clinician-diagnosed COVID-19 case within 2 weeks of study entry. In the prospective study, whole blood, serum and a nasopharyngeal or oropharyngeal swab were collected from each participant by mobile phlebotomists. Prospective study participants could optionally give additional blood draws and questionnaires over a roughly 2-month period. Before DNA extraction, blood samples from the prospective study were shipped at room temperature or frozen.

These data are taken from a study of blood T cell repertoires in COVID-19 (dated by TCRdb to 2018 to 2020). General notes on the study: Samples from collaborators originated in the United States, Italy and Spain and spanned both the acute and convalescent phases of COVID-19. The material from the prospective study consisted of cDNA or gDNA derived from T cells, B-cell-depleted T cells, or PBMCs. Subjects who had been exposed to COVID-19, were actively infected with it, or had recovered from it provided the deeply sampled blood TCRbeta repertoires that made up the dataset. The repertoires were released in a freely available public database meant as a resource for research on the immune response to SARS-CoV-2. The samples were drawn from two sources: the first 160 participants of the ongoing ImmuneRACE study, and 950 to 1,500 subjects contributed by 6 global collaborators. Sample metadata almost always included a de-identified subject ID, COVID-19 status, age in years and sex. Where available, HLA class I and class II types were obtained from metadata supplied by the sample provider rather than from assay-based typing. General conclusions and limits of the study: The quantity of clinical and demographic metadata differed by source and by participant and was supplied without curation.

Relative to germline, V is missing 2 bases and J is missing 6 bases, with 10 bases of the junction outside any gene match. The CDR3 numbers 16 residues from cysteine through phenylalanine. The kept DNA is CDR3 alone, 48 bases in frame from the first base. From a lookup of the germline V gene, CDR1 and CDR2 are MNHEY and SVGAGI. TCRbeta CDR3 regions were amplified from genomic DNA using the immunoSEQ Assay, a bias-controlled multiplex PCR. As for the authors' bioinformatics: Within the assay, amplification of reference gene primers was used to estimate how many nucleated cells each sample contained. Sequence reads were collapsed and filtered to measure the absolute abundance of every unique TCRbeta CDR3 rearrangement. For each sample, productive Simpson clonality was calculated by taking the square root of Simpson's diversity index across productive rearrangements. TCRdb obtained this table from immuneACCESS and retained in-frame rearrangements with V and J assigned. These tables miss some clones; where compared with another copy, unresolved V genes account for less than half of the shortfall, and the remainder is unexplained. The D gene and trimming were derived from the DNA, and the V and J assignments and clone size from that table. For this sample there are 220,000 or so clones; around 87% appear just once. Of the sample, around 16% falls within the top ten clones.

The chain is made from TRBV6-5 and TRBJ1-2; TRBD1 lines up with 9 middle nucleotides. Sequenced material: PBMCs or T cells enriched from blood (not recorded which). The origin of this receptor is a man younger than 45 who had been exposed to COVID-19. The CDR3 here reads CASSYRGTGTRNGYTF. In nucleotide form, the sequence is TGTGCCAGCAGTTACCGAGGGACAGGGACAAGGAATGGCTACACCTTC.